Below are 26 T cell receptor beta chains sequenced from a single sample in a study of shared clonotypes between healthy human individuals. Assay used: immunoSEQ multiplex PCR; TCRdb lists only in-frame clones, some missing. The sample includes over 2 million clones, roughly 96% seen only once; the top ten take approximately 0.13%. The sample taken for sequencing was naive CD4+ T cells sorted from blood. Subset specified: CD45RA+ positively selected. These receptors originate from a man between 18 and 29 years old in good health.

This chain links TRBV10-3 with TRBJ1-5; no reliable D call. This CDR3 has 14 residues. Germline CDR1 and CDR2: ENHRY and SYGVKD. Trimming stripped 3 bases from V and 1 base from J, with 7 bases between. CDR3 residues: CAISDQLSNQPQHF. CDR3 in DNA: TGTGCCATCAGTGATCAGTTGAGCAATCAGCCCCAGCATTTT.

DNA of the CDR3: TGTGCCAGCAAACTAGACAGCCTTAACTATGGCTACACCTTC. Amino acids: CASKLDSLNYGYTF. The chain carries TRBV6-5 and TRBJ1-2, with a possible D match to TRBD1 (5 bases). CDR3 length: 14 residues. The V and J ends lost 7 bases and 1 base respectively, with 13 bases between them. The germline CDR1 and CDR2 sequences are MNHEY and SVGAGI.

The chain couples TRBV5-1 to TRBJ1-4; the D gene is possibly TRBD1 (5 bases). V lost 4 bases and J lost 8, with 21 bases in between. The CDR3 has 16 amino acids. Germline V gene sequence: CDR1 SGHRS, CDR2 YFSETQ. The CDR3 is CASSRGAGTLGEKLFF. The CDR3 DNA follows: TGCGCCAGCAGCAGAGGCGCCGGGACCCTCGGCGAAAAACTGTTTTTT.

The CDR3 region has the DNA TGTGCCAGCAGGATCAGCGGGAACCCGATAACGGAGTTCTTC. Its protein product is CASRISGNPITEFF. The chain employs TRBV6-5 and TRBJ2-1, with TRBD2 matching over 7 bases. Germline V gene data show CDR1 as MNHEY and CDR2 as SVGAGI. V lost 6 bases to trimming and J lost 14 bases; unmatched junction nucleotides: 16. This CDR3 contains 14 residues.

Comments on this clone: The sample contains more than one DNA sequence encoding this CDR3. The rearrangement uses TRBV5-1 and TRBJ1-5; 8 bases agree with TRBD1. The J segment lost 7 bases and the V segment lost 0 bases, leaving 0 bases of the junction unmatched. This CDR3 comprises 13 residues. Germline V CDR1 and CDR2: SGHRS, YFSETQ. The chain's CDR3 is CASSLDRGQPQHF. The CDR3 nucleotides read TGCGCCAGCAGCTTGGACAGGGGGCAGCCCCAGCATTTT.

The chain joins TRBV6-1 to TRBJ1-1; TRBD1 is a possible D gene (6 bases). Trimming took 4 bases from V and 4 from J, leaving 16 bases between them. Germline CDR1 is MNHNS and CDR2 is SASEGT. The CDR3 has 15 amino acids. DNA of the CDR3: TGTGCCAGCAGTGGTTACAGGGTCGTGGGCACTGAAGCTTTCTTT. Residues: CASSGYRVVGTEAFF.

The chain carries TRBV6-6 and TRBJ2-7; TRBD1 matches 10 bases. Per germline, CDR1 MNHNY and CDR2 SVGAGI (reference sequence). The ends lost 4 bases at V and 5 bases at J; junction bases unmatched: 5. There are 14 residues in the CDR3. For the CDR3, the DNA is TGTGCCAGCAGTTCTAGGGACAGGGGCCACGAGCAGTACTTC. Its translation is CASSSRDRGHEQYF.

The chain carries TRBV10-3 and TRBJ1-2; 9 nucleotides agree with TRBD1. The CDR3 extends over 13 amino acids. The ends lost 1 base at V and 8 bases at J; junction bases unmatched: 2. Germline V lookup: CDR1 ENHRY, CDR2 SYGVKD. The DNA of the CDR3 is TGTGCCATCAGTGAGTGGACAGGGGAGGGCTACACCTTC. Amino acid sequence: CAISEWTGEGYTF.

CDR3 protein: CATSPDGSSYNSPLHF. CDR3 in DNA: TGTGCCACCAGCCCGGACGGAAGCTCCTATAATTCACCCCTCCACTTT. The gene calls are TRBV15 and TRBJ1-6; D remains unclear. CDR3 length equals 16 residues. The V and J ends lost 5 bases and 0 bases respectively, with 11 bases between them. Germline V lookup: CDR1 LNHNV, CDR2 YYDKDF (reference sequence).

The rearrangement links TRBV19 to TRBJ1-6, with 7 bases fitting TRBD1. Per the germline V gene, CDR1 is LNHDA and CDR2 is SQIVND (reference sequence). The CDR3 has 16 amino acids. Trimming at V came to 0 bases and at J to 8 bases, leaving 7 bases not matched to a gene. CDR3 amino acids: CASSIEGDSKHSPLHF. In DNA form, the CDR3 reads TGTGCCAGTAGTATAGAAGGGGACAGCAAACATTCACCCCTCCACTTT.

The V gene is TRBV4-1, the J gene TRBJ1-2, with TRBD1 as a possible D gene (6 bases). Deletions cut 3 bases from V and 8 bases from J, with 22 bases between. Germline V CDR1 and CDR2: MGHRA, YSYEKL. The CDR3 length is 16 residues. The CDR3 loop reads CASSHLLGGQGKGYTF. CDR3 in DNA: TGCGCCAGCAGCCACCTACTGGGGGGGCAGGGGAAGGGCTACACCTTC.

V gene TRBV27 combines with J gene TRBJ1-4, with D perhaps TRBD1 (6 bases). CDR3 size: 12 residues. Germline V gives CDR1 MNHEY, CDR2 SMNVEV (reference sequence). With 8 bases removed from V and 7 bases from J, the gap between germline ends came to 11 bases. CDR3 nucleotides: TGTGCCAGCGGGAGAGGGGGTGAAAAACTGTTTTTT. The encoded protein is CASGRGGEKLFF.

V and J are TRBV7-2 and TRBJ1-2; the D is unclear. The ends were cut back, 3 bases at V and 4 bases at J, with 9 bases in the middle. Germline values: CDR1 SGHTA, CDR2 FQGNSA. The CDR3 covers 13 residues. The DNA of the CDR3 is TGTGCCAGCAGCTTGCAACCCGGCTATGGCTACACCTTC. Protein sequence: CASSLQPGYGYTF.

The rearrangement links TRBV7-2 to TRBJ2-7, with 12 positions matching TRBD2. Trimming removed 1 base from V and 0 bases from J; junction bases left unmatched: 4. The germline V gene has CDR1 SGHTA and CDR2 FQGNSA. The CDR3 spans 17 residues. The CDR3, as DNA: TGTGCCAGCAGCTTAGTGGCTAGCGGGAGGGCCTCCTACGAGCAGTACTTC. It is translated as CASSLVASGRASYEQYF.

About this clone: The identical CDR3 is also encoded by other nucleotide sequences in the sample. V gene TRBV19 combines with J gene TRBJ1-6; D is undetermined. Germline lookup yields CDR1 LNHDA and CDR2 SQIVND (reference sequence). V was shortened by 5 bases and J by 3 bases, with 8 bases between the two germline ends. The CDR3 contains 14 residues. The CDR3 region has the DNA TGTGCCAGTAGTGAGCGGGACTATAATTCACCCCTCCACTTT. Residues: CASSERDYNSPLHF.

This clone showed up just once. The chain links TRBV19 to TRBJ1-6, with D perhaps matching TRBD1 (5 bases). This CDR3 has 15 amino acids. Trimming pared 3 bases from V and 12 bases from J, leaving 18 bases between. Germline loops: CDR1 LNHDA, CDR2 SQIVND (reference sequence). This CDR3 reads CASSIGEEITGPLHF. CDR3 in DNA: TGTGCCAGTAGTATCGGTGAAGAAATCACAGGACCCCTCCACTTT.

The rearrangement links TRBV2 to TRBJ2-1; TRBD1 aligns across 9 bases. This CDR3 is 15 amino acids long. Per germline, CDR1 SNHLY and CDR2 FYNNEI. With V trimmed by 11 bases and J by 6 bases, 14 bases remained unmatched. CDR3 protein: CAAPSVGQGPNEQFF. The CDR3 nucleotides read TGTGCCGCCCCCAGTGTGGGACAGGGACCCAATGAGCAGTTCTTC.

In nucleotides, the CDR3 is TGTGCCAGCAGCTTGGCCGCGCACTTTGGGGCCAACGTCCTGACTTTC. Translated: CASSLAAHFGANVLTF. This chain uses TRBV5-6 with TRBJ2-6; D uncertain. This CDR3 has 16 residues. V dropped 0 bases and J dropped 3 bases, with 10 bases sitting between them. Germline assignment: CDR1 SGHDT and CDR2 YYEEEE.

The chain carries TRBV11-2 and TRBJ2-1; D remains ambiguous. The CDR3 is made up of 15 amino acids. Germline CDR1 is SGHAT and CDR2 is FQNNGV. The V end lost 4 bases, the J end lost 4 bases, and 14 bases lay between the germline ends. The CDR3 sequence is CASSSSPIHYNEQFF. CDR3 nucleotide sequence: TGTGCCAGCAGCTCCAGCCCGATCCATTACAATGAGCAGTTCTTC.

The chain recombines TRBV7-9 with TRBJ1-1; D perhaps matches TRBD1 (5 bases). The ends were cut back, 2 bases at V and 1 base at J, with 11 bases in the middle. Germline CDR1 reads SEHNR; CDR2 reads FQNEAQ (reference sequence). The CDR3 is 15 residues long. CDR3 amino acids: CASSLQGTQNTEAFF. CDR3 DNA: TGTGCCAGCAGCTTACAAGGGACCCAGAACACTGAAGCTTTCTTT.

The chain has TRBV29-1 and TRBJ1-2; D not resolved. The CDR3 covers 13 residues. V was shortened by 3 bases and J by 6 bases, with 14 bases between the two germline ends. Looked up from germline, CDR1 is SQVTM and CDR2 is ANQGSEA. In nucleotides, the CDR3 is TGCAGCGTTGAGAGGGCCGGGGAGAATGGCTACACCTTC. Its protein is CSVERAGENGYTF.

V gene TRBV30 combines with J gene TRBJ2-5, with D unresolved. V lost 0 bases, J lost 5 bases, and 16 bases lay in between. The CDR3 is 15 amino acids. Germline V lookup: CDR1 GTSNPN, CDR2 SVGIG (reference sequence). As DNA, the CDR3 is TGTGCCTGGAGTGTAAGGTGGCCCGGGCTCGAGACCCAGTACTTC. Protein product: CAWSVRWPGLETQYF.

The V gene is TRBV7-8, the J gene TRBJ1-5; D gene ambiguous. CDR1 and CDR2 from the germline V gene are SGHVS and FQNEAQ. The CDR3 runs to 14 residues. Trimming took 5 bases from V and 1 from J, leaving 9 bases between them. CDR3 residues: CASSPMHSNQPQHF. CDR3 in DNA: TGTGCCAGCAGCCCCATGCACAGCAATCAGCCCCAGCATTTT.

The gene calls are TRBV5-1 and TRBJ2-3; TRBD2 matches at 10 bases. CDR3 length equals 16 residues. Trimming at V came to 3 bases and at J to 0 bases, leaving 4 bases not matched to a gene. The germline gives CDR1 SGHRS, CDR2 YFSETQ. The CDR3 nucleotides are TGCGCCAGCAGCTACGGGACTAGCGCGAGCACAGATACGCAGTATTTT. This gives the protein CASSYGTSASTDTQYF.

V gene TRBV18 combines with J gene TRBJ2-3; 7 positions match TRBD1. Germline CDR1 is KGHSH and CDR2 is LQKENI. The junction had 8 bases not matched to a gene; V was cut back by 3 bases and J by 2 bases. The CDR3 has 16 amino acids. The CDR3, as DNA: TGTGCCAGCTCACCGTCCGGGACAGCCCTCACAGATACGCAGTATTTT. Its translation is CASSPSGTALTDTQYF.

This sequence joins TRBV6-5 and TRBJ2-7; 7 bases agree with TRBD1. The length of the CDR3 is 13 residues. Trimming cost V 6 bases and J 5 bases; bases outside gene matches: 7. CDR1 and CDR2 from the germline V gene are MNHEY and SVGAGI. The CDR3: CASRTGTPHEQYF. CDR3 nucleotide sequence: TGTGCCAGCAGGACAGGGACCCCCCACGAGCAGTACTTC.